Below are 28 T cell receptor beta chains sequenced from a single sample in a study of blood T cell repertoires in COVID-19. Data came from immunoSEQ multiplex PCR; TCRdb stores just in-frame clones and leaves some out. The sample carries 55,000 to 65,000 clones, 84% recorded once. Sequenced input: peripheral blood. The receptors were gathered from a woman in her fifties or sixties with acute or convalescent COVID-19.

The gene calls are TRBV13 and TRBJ2-7, with 8 bases matching TRBD1. The CDR3 runs 14 residues. Germline-derived CDR1 and CDR2 are PRHDT and FYEKMQ (reference sequence). V was pared by 0 bases and J by 2 bases, with 0 bases of the junction left unmatched. In nucleotides, the CDR3 is TGTGCCAGCAGCTTAGGACAGGGGGCCTACGAGCAGTACTTC. This gives the protein CASSLGQGAYEQYF.

The chain uses TRBV7-3 and TRBJ1-6; D may be TRBD1 (5 bases). Looked up from germline, CDR1 is SGHTA and CDR2 is FQGTGA. The CDR3 covers 14 residues. The V end was cut by 1 base, the J end by 8 bases, with 9 bases between. The CDR3 nucleotides read TGTGCCAGCAGCTTAAATCCGGGGGATTCACCCCTCCACTTT. Amino acid sequence: CASSLNPGDSPLHF.

The chain has TRBV5-6 and TRBJ2-7; perhaps TRBD1 as D (5 bases). V gave up 2 bases and J gave up 3 bases, with 15 bases separating them. Germline values: CDR1 SGHDT, CDR2 YYEEEE. The CDR3 contains 15 residues. This chain's CDR3 is CASSFTGKGLYEQYF. CDR3 coding DNA: TGTGCCAGCAGCTTTACGGGTAAGGGGCTCTACGAGCAGTACTTC.

The V and J genes are TRBV12-3 or TRBV12-4 and TRBJ1-1; a possible D gene is TRBD1 (6 bases). The CDR3 has 13 residues. The ends were cut back, 8 bases at V and 5 bases at J, with 15 bases in the middle. The DNA of the CDR3 is TGTGCCAGCGGAAGAGGGGGGGGAACTGAAGCTTTCTTT. Translated, it gives CASGRGGGTEAFF.

The rearrangement links TRBV12-3 or TRBV12-4 to TRBJ1-3; D gene ambiguous. The CDR3 has 13 residues. Trimming left V 7 bases short and J 4 bases short, with 11 bases between. CDR3 DNA sequence: TGTGCCAGCATCCCGGCGGTGGGAAACACCATATATTTT. It specifies CASIPAVGNTIYF.

The V and J genes are TRBV6-5 and TRBJ1-6; weak D call: TRBD1 (5 bases). The CDR3 spans 15 residues. Germline-derived CDR1 and CDR2 are MNHEY and SVGAGI. V lost 6 bases and J lost 10, with 19 bases in between. CDR3 DNA sequence: TGTGCCAGCAGCGTTAACAGGAAAGCGCAGTCACCCCTCCACTTT. This translates into CASSVNRKAQSPLHF.

CDR3 coding DNA: TGCGCCAGCAGCTTGGAAGGACACTCGAACACTGAAGCTTTCTTT. Translated, it gives CASSLEGHSNTEAFF. This rearrangement joins TRBV5-1 to TRBJ1-1; perhaps TRBD1 as D (5 bases). Trimming took 0 bases from V and 1 from J, leaving 10 bases between them. The CDR3 is made up of 15 amino acids. Germline CDR1 reads SGHRS; CDR2 reads YFSETQ. Full variable domain (missing parts from reference TRBV5-1 and TRBJ1-1): KAGVTQTPRYLIKTRGQQVTLSCSPISGHRSVSWYQQTPGQGLQFLFEYFSETQRNKGNFPGRFSGRQFSNSRSEMNVSTLELGDSALYLCASSLEGHSNTEAFFGQGTRLTVV.

The chain employs TRBV29-1 and TRBJ2-1; perhaps TRBD1 as D (5 bases). Germline CDR1 SQVTM, CDR2 ANQGSEA. The CDR3 has 15 residues. The V gene lost 0 bases and the J gene lost 0 bases, with 9 bases spanning the gap. The CDR3 spells CSVEEQAISYNEQFF. In DNA, the CDR3 is TGCAGCGTTGAAGAACAGGCAATCTCCTACAATGAGCAGTTCTTC.

V gene TRBV7-8 combines with J gene TRBJ2-3; 10 bases are shared with TRBD2. With 5 bases clipped from V and 2 bases from J, the junction kept 16 bases outside the gene matches. This CDR3 region has 19 residues. Germline assignment: CDR1 SGHVS and CDR2 FQNEAQ. This CDR3 reads CASSPYLDSGGLYTDTQYF. In DNA, the CDR3 is TGTGCCAGCAGCCCCTACCTAGATAGCGGGGGGTTATACACAGATACGCAGTATTTT.

The chain has TRBV19 and TRBJ2-7, with no clear D. This CDR3 contains 14 residues. Germline V gene data show CDR1 as LNHDA and CDR2 as SQIVND (reference sequence). Trimming left V 1 base short and J 0 bases short, with 7 bases between. DNA of the CDR3: TGTGCCAGTAGTATAGCGGGTAACTCCTACGAGCAGTACTTC. Its protein is CASSIAGNSYEQYF. The full variable domain, completed using reference TRBV19 and TRBJ2-7, is DGGITQSPKYLFRKEGQNVTLSCEQNLNHDAMYWYRQDPGQGLRLIYYSQIVNDFQKGDIAEGYSVSREKKESFPLTVTSAQKNPTAFYLCASSIAGNSYEQYFGPGTRLTVT.

V usage is TRBV7-8 and J usage is TRBJ2-7; 8 positions agree with TRBD2. The length of the CDR3 is 16 residues. V shed 3 bases and J 2 bases; nucleotides not matched to a gene: 9. Germline loops: CDR1 SGHVS, CDR2 FQNEAQ. Here the CDR3 reads CASSLGGSGGTYEQYF. The CDR3 DNA reads as TGTGCCAGCAGCTTGGGGGGAAGCGGGGGCACCTACGAGCAGTACTTC.

As DNA, the CDR3 is TGTGCCTTAGGACAAAATCGAAATGAAAAACTGTTTTTT. It yields the protein CALGQNRNEKLFF. The chain combines TRBV6-5 with TRBJ1-4; possibly TRBD1 for D (5 bases). The CDR3 runs to 13 residues. The germline CDR1 and CDR2 sequences are MNHEY and SVGAGI. V was trimmed by 11 bases and J by 5 bases, leaving 15 bases between them.

The rearrangement joins TRBV24-1 to TRBJ2-1; 10 bases are a match to TRBD2. Germline V gene lookup returns CDR1 KGHDR and CDR2 SFDVKD. The V segment lost 9 bases and the J segment 6 bases; nucleotides outside the gene matches: 4. CDR3 length: 13 amino acids. This CDR3 reads CATQWTSGNEQFF. As DNA, the CDR3 is TGTGCCACCCAATGGACTAGCGGCAATGAGCAGTTCTTC.

The rearrangement joins TRBV7-8 to TRBJ2-5, with 11 bases fitting TRBD2. The CDR3 is made up of 16 amino acids. V was clipped by 1 base and J by 4 bases; unmatched bases: 5. In germline, CDR1 is SGHVS, CDR2 FQNEAQ. CDR3: CASSLVLAGGGETQYF. DNA of the CDR3: TGTGCCAGCAGCTTAGTTCTAGCGGGGGGAGGAGAGACCCAGTACTTC.

This sequence joins TRBV7-8 and TRBJ1-5; unclear D gene. The V gene lost 1 base and the J gene lost 2 bases, with 9 bases spanning the gap. The CDR3 sequence is 15 residues long. Germline V gene sequence: CDR1 SGHVS, CDR2 FQNEAQ. CDR3 sequence reads: CASSLVRQGNQPQHF. CDR3 nucleotides: TGTGCCAGCAGCTTAGTTCGGCAGGGCAATCAGCCCCAGCATTTT.

In this sample, this clone turned up once. The V and J genes are TRBV29-1 and TRBJ1-3, with D perhaps TRBD1 (6 bases). Trimming stripped 5 bases from V and 3 bases from J, with 11 bases between. Germline loops: CDR1 SQVTM, CDR2 ANQGSEA. The CDR3 loop spans 13 amino acids. This chain's CDR3 is CSVTQGFGNTIYF. DNA for the CDR3: TGCAGCGTTACTCAGGGGTTTGGAAACACCATATATTTT.

The gene calls are TRBV6-5 and TRBJ1-6; the D gene is possibly TRBD1 (5 bases). Germline CDR1 is MNHEY and CDR2 is SVGAGI. Trimming stripped 4 bases from V and 8 bases from J, with 15 bases between. The CDR3 sequence is 15 residues long. DNA of the CDR3: TGTGCCAGCAGTTGGGACTCCTCCGTGGATTCACCCCTCCACTTT. This gives the protein CASSWDSSVDSPLHF.

The V and J genes are TRBV6-5 and TRBJ1-2; 8 bases match TRBD1. With V trimmed by 2 bases and J by 6 bases, 2 bases remained unmatched. This CDR3 spans 13 amino acids. Germline CDR1 and CDR2: MNHEY and SVGAGI. CDR3 in DNA: TGTGCCAGCAGTTACCGGACAGGGAATGGCTACACCTTC. Translated, it gives CASSYRTGNGYTF.

The chain uses TRBV3-1 (or the pseudogene TRBV3-2) and TRBJ1-3; D unclear. CDR1 LGHDT and CDR2 YNNKEL come from the germline V gene (reference sequence). The CDR3 runs 18 residues. V was clipped by 4 bases and J by 2 bases, with 21 bases between them. This CDR3 is CASSRRREGWTAGNTIYF. Here the CDR3 DNA reads TGTGCCAGCAGCCGCCGTCGGGAAGGTTGGACGGCTGGAAACACCATATATTTT.

The V gene is TRBV2, the J gene TRBJ2-7, with TRBD1 identical over 11 bases. The germline V gene has CDR1 SNHLY and CDR2 FYNNEI. CDR3 length: 14 amino acids. Trimming removed 7 bases from V and 4 bases from J; junction bases left unmatched: 6. The CDR3 loop reads CASTEDRGLYEQYF. The CDR3 nucleotides are TGTGCCAGCACCGAGGACAGGGGGCTGTACGAGCAGTACTTC.

V usage is TRBV5-4 and J usage is TRBJ1-4, with 9 bases lining up with TRBD1. V gave up 4 bases and J gave up 0 bases; unmatched junction bases: 10. Per the germline V gene, CDR1 is SGHNT and CDR2 is YYREEE (reference sequence). This CDR3 contains 18 residues. The CDR3 loop is CASSPRTGAPATNEKLFF. The CDR3 DNA is TGTGCCAGCAGCCCACGGACAGGGGCGCCCGCAACTAATGAAAAACTGTTTTTT.

Turning to this clone: The germline gene is not matched at one end of the junction; a read error may be the cause. This sequence joins TRBV3-1 (or the pseudogene TRBV3-2) and TRBJ1-1; unclear D gene. CDR3 length: 15 amino acids. Germline-derived CDR1 and CDR2 are LGHDT and YNNKEL (reference sequence). The CDR3 DNA sequence: TGTGCCAGCAGCCTTGGGAGCAGACCGAACAGTGAAGCTTTCTTT. This encodes CASSLGSRPNSEAFF.

The chain links TRBV6-5 to TRBJ2-7, with 10 bases fitting TRBD1. The germline V gene encodes CDR1 MNHEY and CDR2 SVGAGI. V was pared by 6 bases and J by 2 bases, with 7 bases of the junction left unmatched. The CDR3 totals 15 residues. The CDR3 DNA sequence: TGTGCCAGCAGCCCAGTGGGGACAGGGGCCTACGAGCAGTACTTC. This translates into CASSPVGTGAYEQYF.

CDR3: CASSPREVSYSPLHF. CDR3 sequence (DNA): TGTGCCAGCTCACCCCGGGAAGTCTCCTATTCACCCCTCCACTTT. The rearrangement uses TRBV18 and TRBJ1-6; D is uncertain. CDR1 KGHSH and CDR2 LQKENI come from the germline V gene. The CDR3 runs to 15 residues. Trimming stripped 3 bases from V and 8 bases from J, with 14 bases between.

The rearrangement joins TRBV5-1 to TRBJ1-1, with 7 bases that match TRBD1. The germline V gene has CDR1 SGHRS and CDR2 YFSETQ. The length of the CDR3 is 13 residues. The J segment lost 6 bases and the V segment lost 2 bases, leaving 4 bases of the junction unmatched. The CDR3 DNA reads as TGCGCCAGCAGCTTAGACAGGGTGGCTGAAGCTTTCTTT. It yields the protein CASSLDRVAEAFF. Full variable domain (remainder filled in from reference TRBV5-1 and TRBJ1-1): KAGVTQTPRYLIKTRGQQVTLSCSPISGHRSVSWYQQTPGQGLQFLFEYFSETQRNKGNFPGRFSGRQFSNSRSEMNVSTLELGDSALYLCASSLDRVAEAFFGQGTRLTVV.

This rearrangement joins TRBV7-3 to TRBJ1-6; maybe TRBD1 (5 bases). V was cut by 1 base and J by 5 bases, with 9 bases left in between. Germline V gene lookup returns CDR1 SGHTA and CDR2 FQGTGA. This CDR3 has 15 amino acids. Here the CDR3 reads CASSLMGPDNSPLHF. CDR3 nucleotide sequence: TGTGCCAGCAGCTTAATGGGGCCCGATAATTCACCCCTCCACTTT.

This sequence joins TRBV2 and TRBJ1-6; 9 bases are a match to TRBD1. The CDR3 is 15 residues long. Per the germline V gene, CDR1 is SNHLY and CDR2 is FYNNEI. Losses at the gene ends were 5 bases for V and 9 bases for J; bases not matched to a gene: 8. The CDR3 loop is CASSWGQGEGSPLHF. CDR3 coding DNA: TGTGCCAGCAGTTGGGGACAGGGAGAGGGTTCACCCCTCCACTTT.

On this clone: This CDR3 is also generated by other DNA sequences in the sample. J is TRBJ2-7 and V is TRBV5-1; 10 bases agree with TRBD1. The CDR3 is 15 residues long. The germline V gene encodes CDR1 SGHRS and CDR2 YFSETQ. V was pared by 4 bases and J by 4 bases, with 8 bases of the junction left unmatched. CDR3 protein: CASSPGGTGAYEQYF. The CDR3 nucleotides are TGCGCCAGCAGCCCCGGGGGGACAGGGGCATACGAGCAGTACTTC.